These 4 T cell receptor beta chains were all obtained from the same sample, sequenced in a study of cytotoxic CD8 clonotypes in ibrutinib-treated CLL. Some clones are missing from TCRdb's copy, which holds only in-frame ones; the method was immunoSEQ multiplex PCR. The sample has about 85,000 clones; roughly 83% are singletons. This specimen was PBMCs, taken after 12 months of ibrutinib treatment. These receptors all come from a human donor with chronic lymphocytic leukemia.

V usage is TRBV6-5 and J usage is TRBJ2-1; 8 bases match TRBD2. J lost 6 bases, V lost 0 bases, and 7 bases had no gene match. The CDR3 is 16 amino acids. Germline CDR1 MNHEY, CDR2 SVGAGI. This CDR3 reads CASSYSGLAGTNEQFF. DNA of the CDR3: TGTGCCAGCAGTTACTCGGGGCTAGCGGGTACCAATGAGCAGTTCTTC.

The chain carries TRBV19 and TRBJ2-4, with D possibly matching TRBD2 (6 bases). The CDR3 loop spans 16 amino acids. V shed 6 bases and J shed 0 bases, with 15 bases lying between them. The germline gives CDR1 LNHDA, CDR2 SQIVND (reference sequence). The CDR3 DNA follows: TGTGCCAGTAGCCCAACAAGCGGGTTAGCCAAAAACATTCAGTACTTC. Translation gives CASSPTSGLAKNIQYF.

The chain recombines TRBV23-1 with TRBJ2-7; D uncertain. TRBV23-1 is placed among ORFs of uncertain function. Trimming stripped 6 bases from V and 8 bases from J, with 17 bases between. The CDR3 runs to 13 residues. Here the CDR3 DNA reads TGCGCCAGCAGCCCACGGAGACCTACTCAGCAGTACTTC. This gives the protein CASSPRRPTQQYF.

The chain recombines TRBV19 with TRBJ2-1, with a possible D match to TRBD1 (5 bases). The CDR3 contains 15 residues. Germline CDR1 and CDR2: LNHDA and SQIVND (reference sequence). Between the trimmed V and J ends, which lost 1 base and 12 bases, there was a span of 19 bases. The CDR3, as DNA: TGTGCCAGTAGTATAGGGGGCAGCCCCTTCCAAGGGCAGTTCTTC. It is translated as CASSIGGSPFQGQFF.